The entry that follows covers one T cell receptor beta chain sequence. Its antigen is unidentified. The data were taken from a study of OX40 agonist ivuxolimab in advanced cancers. Study summary: Having had anti-PD-1, anti-PD-L1 or anti-CTLA-4 therapy before was allowed, and approximately 40% had some. Findings and caveats of the study: Circulating CD4+ and CD8+ T cells showed clonal expansion by week 6 at 0.1 to 3.0 mg/kg. In general, CD8+ T cells held more expanded clones than CD4+ did, on average.

The data were produced by immunoSEQ multiplex PCR, yet TCRdb's version contains in-frame clones alone and is incomplete. The sample carries tens of thousands of clones, approximately 91% recorded once. From germline, CDR1 is SGHRS and CDR2 YFSETQ. The trim removed 4 bases at V and 5 bases at J, leaving 5 bases unmatched. The CDR3 is 15 amino acids. The chain links TRBV5-1 to TRBJ2-7, with 14 bases that match TRBD2. The material was CD4+ or CD8+ T cells sorted from blood, obtained in a trial of the OX40 agonist ivuxolimab. The clonotype comes from an adult with an advanced solid tumor such as melanoma, head and neck, liver or kidney cancer. CDR3 DNA sequence: TGCGCCAGCAGCGAGGGACTAGCGGGAGTCCACGAGCAGTACTTC. Translating it yields CASSEGLAGVHEQYF. The full variable domain, rest sourced from reference TRBV5-1 and TRBJ2-7, is KAGVTQTPRYLIKTRGQQVTLSCSPISGHRSVSWYQQTPGQGLQFLFEYFSETQRNKGNFPGRFSGRQFSNSRSEMNVSTLELGDSALYLCASSEGLAGVHEQYFGPGTRLTVT.